This TCR beta chain was obtained from a study of blood T cell repertoires in COVID-19. Study context: Acute and convalescent COVID-19 specimens originated in the United States, Italy and Spain. Sample material is recorded as cDNA or gDNA derived from T cells, B-cell-depleted T cells, or PBMCs.

Per the original methods: Reference gene primer amplification gave nucleated cell count estimates. Clones were read by immunoSEQ multiplex PCR, and TCRdb kept only the in-frame ones, dropping some. V, J and clone size reflect that table, while D and trimming were determined from the DNA. This table has approximately 45,000 clones, 70% to 90% appearing once. J was trimmed by 4 bases and V by 4 bases; bases with no gene match: 8. The germline V gene encodes CDR1 MDHEN and CDR2 SYDVKM. The CDR3 spans 15 residues. The sequenced material came from peripheral blood. This rearrangement joins TRBV28 to TRBJ1-2; TRBD1 matches at 8 bases. The receptor was derived from a human donor in a cohort sampled during active COVID-19. The CDR3: CASSSSITGGYGYTF. CDR3 nucleotides: TGTGCCAGCAGTTCTTCTATCACAGGGGGCTATGGCTACACCTTC.